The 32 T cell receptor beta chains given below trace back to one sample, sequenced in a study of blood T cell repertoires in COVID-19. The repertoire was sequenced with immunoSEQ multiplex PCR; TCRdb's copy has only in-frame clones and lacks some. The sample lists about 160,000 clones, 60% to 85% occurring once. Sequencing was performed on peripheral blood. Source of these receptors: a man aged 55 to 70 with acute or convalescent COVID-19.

In DNA form, the CDR3 reads TGTGCCAGCAGCCCTGGGACTAGCGGGGGCACAGATACGCAGTATTTT. Protein sequence: CASSPGTSGGTDTQYF. The J gene is TRBJ2-3, the V gene TRBV11-3; 13 bases align to TRBD2. The CDR3 is made up of 16 amino acids. Trimming removed 5 bases from V and 1 base from J; junction bases left unmatched: 3. Germline V CDR1 and CDR2: SGHNT, YENEEA.

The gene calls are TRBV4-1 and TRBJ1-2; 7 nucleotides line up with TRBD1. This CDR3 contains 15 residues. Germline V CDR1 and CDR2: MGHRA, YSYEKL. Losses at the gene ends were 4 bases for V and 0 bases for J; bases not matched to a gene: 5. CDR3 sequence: CASSPRQGSNYGYTF. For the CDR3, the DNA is TGCGCCAGCAGCCCTCGACAGGGTTCTAACTATGGCTACACCTTC.

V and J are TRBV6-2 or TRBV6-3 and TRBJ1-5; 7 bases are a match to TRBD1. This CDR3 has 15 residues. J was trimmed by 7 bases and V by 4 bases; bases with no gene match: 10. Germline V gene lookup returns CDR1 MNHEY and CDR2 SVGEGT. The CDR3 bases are TGTGCCAGCAGTTCCCCGGGGGCAGGGGGGCAGCCCCAGCATTTT. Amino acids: CASSSPGAGGQPQHF.

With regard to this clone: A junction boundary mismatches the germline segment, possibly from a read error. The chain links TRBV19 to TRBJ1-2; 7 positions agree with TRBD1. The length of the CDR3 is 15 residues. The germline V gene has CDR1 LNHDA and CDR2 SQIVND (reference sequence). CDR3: CASSIGGLPNYGYTF. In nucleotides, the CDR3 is TGTGCCAGTAGCATAGGGGGCCTCCCTAACTATGGCTACACCTTC.

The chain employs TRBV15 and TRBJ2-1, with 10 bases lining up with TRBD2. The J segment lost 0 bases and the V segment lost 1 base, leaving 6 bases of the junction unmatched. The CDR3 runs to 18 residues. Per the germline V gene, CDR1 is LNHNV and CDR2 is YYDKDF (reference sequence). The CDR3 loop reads CATSRVSGGISSYNEQFF. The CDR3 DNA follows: TGTGCCACCAGCAGAGTTAGCGGGGGGATTAGCTCCTACAATGAGCAGTTCTTC.

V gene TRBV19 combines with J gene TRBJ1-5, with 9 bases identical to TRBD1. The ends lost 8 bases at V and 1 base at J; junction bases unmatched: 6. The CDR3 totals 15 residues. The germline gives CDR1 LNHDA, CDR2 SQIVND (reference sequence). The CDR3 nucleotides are TGTGCCAGTCCCTTGACAGGGGGGAGCAATCAGCCCCAGCATTTT. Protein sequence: CASPLTGGSNQPQHF.

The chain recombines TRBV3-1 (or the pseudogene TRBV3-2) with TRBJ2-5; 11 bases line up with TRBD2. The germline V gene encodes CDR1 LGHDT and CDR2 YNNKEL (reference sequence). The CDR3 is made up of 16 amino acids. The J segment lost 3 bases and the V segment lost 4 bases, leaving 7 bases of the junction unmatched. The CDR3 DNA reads TGTGCCAGCAGCCCCAGGGTACTAGCGGGGGAAGAGACCCAGTACTTC. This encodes CASSPRVLAGEETQYF.

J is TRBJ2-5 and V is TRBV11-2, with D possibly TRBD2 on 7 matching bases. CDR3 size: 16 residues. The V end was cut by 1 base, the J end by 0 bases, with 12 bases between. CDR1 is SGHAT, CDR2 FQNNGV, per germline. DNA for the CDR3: TGTGCCAGCAGCTTAGTAGGCGGGGGCAACCAAGAGACCCAGTACTTC. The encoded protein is CASSLVGGGNQETQYF.

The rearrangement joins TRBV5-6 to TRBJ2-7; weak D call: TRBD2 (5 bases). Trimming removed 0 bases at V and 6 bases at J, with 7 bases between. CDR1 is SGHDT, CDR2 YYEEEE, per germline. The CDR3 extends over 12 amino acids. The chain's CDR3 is CASSLEGGEQYF. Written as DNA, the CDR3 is TGTGCCAGCAGCTTGGAAGGAGGCGAGCAGTACTTC.

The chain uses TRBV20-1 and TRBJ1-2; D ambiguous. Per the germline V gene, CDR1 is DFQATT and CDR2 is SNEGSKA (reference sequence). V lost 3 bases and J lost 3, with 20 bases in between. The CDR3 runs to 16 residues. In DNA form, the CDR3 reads TGCAGTGCTAGTGGCAGCCTAGACCCGGTCGACTATGGCTACACCTTC. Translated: CSASGSLDPVDYGYTF.

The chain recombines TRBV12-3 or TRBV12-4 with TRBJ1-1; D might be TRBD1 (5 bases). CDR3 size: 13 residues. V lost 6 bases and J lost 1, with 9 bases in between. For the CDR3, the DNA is TGTGCCAGCAGATCGACAGAGAACACTGAAGCTTTCTTT. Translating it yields CASRSTENTEAFF.

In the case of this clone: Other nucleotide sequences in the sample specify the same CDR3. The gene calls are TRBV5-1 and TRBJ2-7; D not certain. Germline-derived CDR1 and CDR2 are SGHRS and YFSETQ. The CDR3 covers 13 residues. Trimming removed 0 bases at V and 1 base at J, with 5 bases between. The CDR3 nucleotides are TGCGCCAGCAGCTTGGACGGGTCCTACGAGCAGTACTTC. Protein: CASSLDGSYEQYF.

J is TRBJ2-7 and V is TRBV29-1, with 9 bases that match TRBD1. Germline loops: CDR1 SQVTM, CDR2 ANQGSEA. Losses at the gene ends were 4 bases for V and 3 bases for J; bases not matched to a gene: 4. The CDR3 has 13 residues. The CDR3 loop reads CSVGTGDFYEQYF. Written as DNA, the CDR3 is TGCAGCGTTGGGACAGGGGACTTCTACGAGCAGTACTTC.

CDR3 DNA sequence: TGTGCCAGCAGCTTATCCGGGACAGGGGGCCCCGGGGAGCTGTTTTTT. Protein: CASSLSGTGGPGELFF. The chain joins TRBV7-6 to TRBJ2-2, with TRBD1 identical over 12 bases. With 2 bases clipped from V and 6 bases from J, the junction kept 4 bases outside the gene matches. Germline loops: CDR1 SGHVS, CDR2 FNYEAQ. The CDR3 runs 16 residues.

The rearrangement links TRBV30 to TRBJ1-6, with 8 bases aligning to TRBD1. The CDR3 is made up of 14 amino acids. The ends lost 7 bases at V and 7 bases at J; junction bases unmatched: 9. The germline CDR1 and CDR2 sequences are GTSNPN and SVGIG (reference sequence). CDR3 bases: TGTGCCTACCAGGATGGGACAGGCAATTCACCCCTCCACTTT. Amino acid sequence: CAYQDGTGNSPLHF.

CDR3 in DNA: TGTGCCAGCAGTTACTCGAATACGGGCTATGGCTACACCTTC. It yields the protein CASSYSNTGYGYTF. J is TRBJ1-2 and V is TRBV6-5, with no clear D. Germline V gene sequence: CDR1 MNHEY, CDR2 SVGAGI. CDR3 length: 14 residues. Trimming took 0 bases from V and 4 from J, leaving 9 bases between them.

The CDR3 loop is CASSQERAGSGTDTQYF. CDR3 nucleotide sequence: TGCGCCAGCAGCCAGGAAAGGGCGGGGAGCGGTACAGATACGCAGTATTTT. This sequence joins TRBV4-3 and TRBJ2-3, with D perhaps TRBD2 (6 bases). V was shortened by 3 bases and J by 3 bases, with 19 bases between the two germline ends. This CDR3 is 17 amino acids long. CDR1 is LGHNA and CDR2 is YSLEER in the germline V gene.

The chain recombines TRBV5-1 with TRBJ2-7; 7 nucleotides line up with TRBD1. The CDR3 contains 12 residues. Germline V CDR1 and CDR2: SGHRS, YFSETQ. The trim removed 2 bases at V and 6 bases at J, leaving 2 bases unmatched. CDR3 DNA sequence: TGCGCCAGCAGCTTTGGACAGGCCGAGCAGTACTTC. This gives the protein CASSFGQAEQYF. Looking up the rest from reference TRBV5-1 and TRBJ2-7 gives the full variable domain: KAGVTQTPRYLIKTRGQQVTLSCSPISGHRSVSWYQQTPGQGLQFLFEYFSETQRNKGNFPGRFSGRQFSNSRSEMNVSTLELGDSALYLCASSFGQAEQYFGPGTRLTVT.

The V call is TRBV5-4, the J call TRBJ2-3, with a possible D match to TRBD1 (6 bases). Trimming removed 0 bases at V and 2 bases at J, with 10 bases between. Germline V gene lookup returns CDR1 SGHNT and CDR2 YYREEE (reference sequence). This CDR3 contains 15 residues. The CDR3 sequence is CASSLADRLTDTQYF. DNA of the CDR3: TGTGCCAGCAGCTTGGCTGACAGGCTCACAGATACGCAGTATTTT.

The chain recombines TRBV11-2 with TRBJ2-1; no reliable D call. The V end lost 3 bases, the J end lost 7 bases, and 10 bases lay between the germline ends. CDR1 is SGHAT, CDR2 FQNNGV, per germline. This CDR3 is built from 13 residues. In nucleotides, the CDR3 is TGTGCCAGCAGCTTTCTCCTCTTGAATGAGCAGTTCTTC. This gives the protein CASSFLLLNEQFF.

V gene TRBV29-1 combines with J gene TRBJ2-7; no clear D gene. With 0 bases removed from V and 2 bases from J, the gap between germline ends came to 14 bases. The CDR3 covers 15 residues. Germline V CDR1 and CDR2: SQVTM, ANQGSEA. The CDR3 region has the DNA TGCAGCGTTGAAGAAGTTGGGCAGATACCCTACGAGCAGTACTTC. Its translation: CSVEEVGQIPYEQYF.

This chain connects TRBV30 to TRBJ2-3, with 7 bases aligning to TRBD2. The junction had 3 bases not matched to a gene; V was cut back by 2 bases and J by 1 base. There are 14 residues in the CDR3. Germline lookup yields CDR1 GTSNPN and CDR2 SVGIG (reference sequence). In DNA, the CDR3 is TGTGCCTGGAGTTGGGCGGGGGGCACAGATACGCAGTATTTT. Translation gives CAWSWAGGTDTQYF.

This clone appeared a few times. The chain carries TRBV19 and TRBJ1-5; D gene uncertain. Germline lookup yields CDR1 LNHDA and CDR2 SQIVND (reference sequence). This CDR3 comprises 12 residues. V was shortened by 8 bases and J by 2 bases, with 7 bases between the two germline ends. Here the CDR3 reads CASRFRNQPQHF. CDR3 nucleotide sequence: TGTGCCAGTCGTTTCCGCAATCAGCCCCAGCATTTT.

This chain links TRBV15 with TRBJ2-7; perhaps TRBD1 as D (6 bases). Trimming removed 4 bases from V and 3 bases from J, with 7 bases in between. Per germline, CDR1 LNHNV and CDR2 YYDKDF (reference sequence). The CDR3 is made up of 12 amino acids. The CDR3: CATSKQGYEQYF. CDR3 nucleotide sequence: TGTGCCACCAGCAAACAGGGCTACGAGCAGTACTTC.

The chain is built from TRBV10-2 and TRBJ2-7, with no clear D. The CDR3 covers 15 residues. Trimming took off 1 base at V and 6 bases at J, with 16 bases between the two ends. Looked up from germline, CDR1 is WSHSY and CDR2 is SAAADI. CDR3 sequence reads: CASSELRPLAIEQYF. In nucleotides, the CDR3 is TGCGCCAGCAGTGAGTTGAGGCCCCTCGCCATCGAGCAGTACTTC.

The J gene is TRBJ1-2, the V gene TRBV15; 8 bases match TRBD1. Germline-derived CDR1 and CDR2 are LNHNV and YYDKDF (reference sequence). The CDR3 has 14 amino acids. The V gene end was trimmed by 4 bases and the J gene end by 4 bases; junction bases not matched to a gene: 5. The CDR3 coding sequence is TGTGCCACCAGCACAGGACAGGGCGGCTATGGCTACACCTTC. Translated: CATSTGQGGYGYTF.

CDR3 DNA sequence: TGCGCCAGCAGCTTGGCCGGGACAGGGGCTGGAAACACCATATATTTT. Protein sequence: CASSLAGTGAGNTIYF. The chain is built from TRBV5-1 and TRBJ1-3; TRBD1 agrees at 10 bases. The CDR3 contains 16 residues. Per the germline V gene, CDR1 is SGHRS and CDR2 is YFSETQ. V lost 0 bases, J lost 2 bases, and 2 bases stayed unmatched.

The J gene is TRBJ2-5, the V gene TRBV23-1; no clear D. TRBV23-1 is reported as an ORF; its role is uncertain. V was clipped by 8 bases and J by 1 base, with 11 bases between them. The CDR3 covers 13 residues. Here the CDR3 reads CASRRVRQETQYF. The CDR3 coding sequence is TGCGCCAGCCGCCGGGTCCGCCAAGAGACCCAGTACTTC.

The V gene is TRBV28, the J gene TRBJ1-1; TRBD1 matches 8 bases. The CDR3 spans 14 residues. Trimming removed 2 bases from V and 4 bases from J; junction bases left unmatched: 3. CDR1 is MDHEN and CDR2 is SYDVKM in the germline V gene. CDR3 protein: CASSLTGGITEAFF. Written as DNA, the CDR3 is TGTGCCAGCAGTTTAACAGGGGGAATCACTGAAGCTTTCTTT.

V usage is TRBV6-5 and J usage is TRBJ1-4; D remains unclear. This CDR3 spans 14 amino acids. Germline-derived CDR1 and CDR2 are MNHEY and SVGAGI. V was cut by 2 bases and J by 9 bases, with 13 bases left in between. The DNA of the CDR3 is TGTGCCAGCAGTTACGGGCGAGCGGGTCAAAAACTGTTTTTT. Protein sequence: CASSYGRAGQKLFF.

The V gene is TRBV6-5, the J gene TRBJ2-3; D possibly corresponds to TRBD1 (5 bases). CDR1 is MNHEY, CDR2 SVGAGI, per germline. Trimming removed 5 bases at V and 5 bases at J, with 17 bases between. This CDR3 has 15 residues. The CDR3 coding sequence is TGTGCCAGCAGTACGTACAGGTCCGGCAGAGATACGCAGTATTTT. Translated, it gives CASSTYRSGRDTQYF.

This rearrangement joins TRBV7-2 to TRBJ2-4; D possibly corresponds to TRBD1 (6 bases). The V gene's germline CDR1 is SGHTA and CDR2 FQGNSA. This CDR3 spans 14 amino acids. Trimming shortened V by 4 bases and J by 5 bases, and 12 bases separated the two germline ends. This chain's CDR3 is CASSYAGAQNIQYF. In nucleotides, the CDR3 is TGTGCCAGCAGCTATGCAGGGGCCCAAAACATTCAGTACTTC.